The 27 T cell receptor beta chains below were found in one sample sequenced in a study of T cells in Graves' hyperthyroidism and ophthalmopathy (dated by TCRdb to the late 2010s). Receptors were amplified or captured by multiplex PCR. The run used an Illumina HiSeq 2000. The TCR beta CDR3 regions were amplified from RNA transcripts. The first round of RT-PCR for the TCR CDR3 was performed with the HTBI primer set and the Qiagen OneStep RT-PCR kit. TCRdb reworked the public reads: Q25 trimming with fastp, MiXCR clone assembly, productive beta chains retained. Rows merge per CDR3 protein into single entries with the most common DNA and genes. The sample data list over 250,000 distinct CDR3 sequences, and 22% of these were observed just once. Around two thirds of the sample comes from the top ten. The material sequenced was blood. The receptors here all came from a man under 40 with Graves' ophthalmopathy.

This clonotype occurred a few times. The chain is built from TRBV27 and TRBJ2-1; D is possibly TRBD1 (5 bases). Deletions cut 5 bases from V and 10 bases from J, with 12 bases between. The CDR3 consists of 12 residues. Germline CDR1 is MNHEY and CDR2 is SMNVEV (reference sequence). The CDR3 loop is CASSAPGKEQFF. The CDR3 nucleotides are TGTGCCAGCAGTGCTCCAGGGAAGGAGCAGTTCTTC.

In this sample, this clonotype turned up many times. The rearrangement joins TRBV20-1 to TRBJ1-4, with 10 positions matching TRBD1. From germline, CDR1 is DFQATT and CDR2 SNEGSKA (reference sequence). The junction had 4 bases not matched to a gene; V was cut back by 6 bases and J by 6 bases. The CDR3 spans 13 residues. CDR3 in DNA: TGCAGTGCCTCGGACAGGGGGGATGAAAAACTGTTTTTT. Translation: CSASDRGDEKLFF.

The V and J genes are TRBV7-3 and TRBJ2-1; a possible D gene is TRBD2 (5 bases). CDR1 SGHTA and CDR2 FQGTGA come from the germline V gene. V gave up 2 bases and J gave up 8 bases, with 13 bases separating them. CDR3 length equals 14 residues. DNA for the CDR3: TGTGCCAGCAGCTTAGGTCCGTTCGGGGATGAGCAGTTCTTC. As protein: CASSLGPFGDEQFF.

This rearrangement joins TRBV5-1 to TRBJ2-7; D is perhaps TRBD1 (6 bases). Germline V lookup: CDR1 SGHRS, CDR2 YFSETQ. This CDR3 has 15 amino acids. Deletions cut 4 bases from V and 0 bases from J, with 14 bases between. Here the CDR3 reads CASSNGQFSSYEQYF. The CDR3, as DNA: TGCGCCAGCAGCAACGGACAGTTTAGCTCCTACGAGCAGTACTTC.

V gene TRBV10-3 combines with J gene TRBJ2-1; D may correspond to TRBD1 or TRBD2 (5 bases each). The CDR3 spans 12 residues. Per the germline V gene, CDR1 is ENHRY and CDR2 is SYGVKD. V was pared by 10 bases and J by 7 bases, with 14 bases between. The CDR3 bases are TGTGCCACTAAGAGAGGGGATAATGAGCAGTTCTTC. It specifies CATKRGDNEQFF.

This clonotype has just a few counts. CDR3 in DNA: TGTGCCAGCATAAGAGGGGAGCGGGAGCCACCAGATACGCAGTATTTT. Its protein is CASIRGEREPPDTQYF. The chain carries TRBV7-9 and TRBJ2-3, with 8 bases that match TRBD2. Germline V gene sequence: CDR1 SEHNR, CDR2 FQNEAQ (reference sequence). Trimming cost V 7 bases and J 4 bases; bases outside gene matches: 13. The CDR3 extends over 16 amino acids.

This clonotype was recorded at least ten times. The V and J genes are TRBV3-1 and TRBJ1-2; D unresolved. This CDR3 is built from 12 residues. CDR1 and CDR2 from the germline V gene are LGHDT and YNNKEL (reference sequence). Trimming took 3 bases from V and 6 from J, leaving 8 bases between them. CDR3 nucleotide sequence: TGTGCCAGCAGCCAGGGGATCCATGGCTACACCTTC. Its protein product is CASSQGIHGYTF.

As to this clonotype: One end of the junction does not line up with germline, which may come from a read error. The rearrangement joins TRBV6-1 to TRBJ2-7; 10 bases agree with TRBD2. The CDR3 extends over 15 amino acids. Germline CDR1 is MNHNS and CDR2 is SASEGT. CDR3 sequence: CASNPLAGASCEQYF. Here the CDR3 DNA reads TGTGCCAGCAATCCGCTAGCGGGAGCCTCCTGCGAGCAGTACTTC.

The sample holds a few counts of this clonotype. The chain carries TRBV7-9 and TRBJ1-1, with 12 bases matching TRBD1. V was clipped by 2 bases and J by 7 bases; unmatched bases: 11. Germline values: CDR1 SEHNR, CDR2 FQNEAQ (reference sequence). CDR3 size: 17 residues. The CDR3 loop reads CASSLRGTGGSLDEAFF. In DNA, the CDR3 is TGTGCCAGCAGCTTACGGGGGACAGGGGGCTCTCTCGATGAAGCTTTCTTT.

There are many counts of this clonotype. V usage is TRBV7-8 and J usage is TRBJ1-1; no firm D call. The germline V and J ends were trimmed by 2 bases and 7 bases, with 20 bases remaining between them. This CDR3 comprises 16 residues. Germline V gene lookup returns CDR1 SGHVS and CDR2 FQNEAQ. The DNA of the CDR3 is TGTGCCAGCAGCTTAAGGCAGCGGGAGCGGGTTTATGAAGCTTTCTTT. Protein sequence: CASSLRQRERVYEAFF.

The table lists this clonotype with a few counts. This sequence joins TRBV14 and TRBJ1-4; perhaps TRBD1 as D (6 bases). Trimming stripped 1 base from V and 7 bases from J, with 10 bases between. The CDR3 contains 14 residues. CDR1 is SGHDN, CDR2 FVKESK, per germline. The CDR3: CASSQASGAEKLFF. In nucleotides, the CDR3 is TGTGCCAGCAGCCAAGCGTCAGGGGCTGAAAAACTGTTTTTT.

This clonotype was recorded a few times. The chain employs TRBV19 and TRBJ1-1; D is uncertain. CDR3 length: 14 residues. The V gene lost 3 bases and the J gene lost 1 base, with 9 bases spanning the gap. Germline V CDR1 and CDR2: LNHDA, SQIVND (reference sequence). For the CDR3, the DNA is TGTGCCAGTAGTATGTGGACTCCGAACACTGAAGCTTTCTTT. Translation: CASSMWTPNTEAFF.

This clonotype has ten or more counts. The V gene is TRBV5-1, the J gene TRBJ1-2; 7 positions match TRBD1. Germline-derived CDR1 and CDR2 are SGHRS and YFSETQ. V was pared by 4 bases and J by 8 bases, with 17 bases of the junction left unmatched. The CDR3 is 16 amino acids. CDR3 amino acids: CASSGGDRDGLEGYTF. The CDR3 bases are TGCGCCAGCAGCGGAGGAGACAGGGACGGATTGGAAGGCTACACCTTC.

This clonotype came up many times. This chain links TRBV12-3 or TRBV12-4 with TRBJ2-7; possibly TRBD2 for D (6 bases). This CDR3 comprises 13 residues. V was shortened by 3 bases and J by 5 bases, with 11 bases between the two germline ends. The CDR3 loop reads CASSFRGLDEQYF. The CDR3 nucleotides are TGTGCCAGCAGTTTTCGGGGACTGGACGAGCAGTACTTC.

Turning to this clonotype: A read error may produce the germline difference seen at one junction end. The chain has TRBV7-7 and TRBJ1-1; unclear D gene. CDR1 is SSHAT, CDR2 FNYEAQ, per germline (reference sequence). The CDR3 loop spans 11 amino acids. The CDR3 here is CASSGTMRAFF. CDR3 coding DNA: TGTGCTAGCAGCGGAACAATGCGGGCTTTCTTT.

This clonotype was recorded at least ten times. The chain is built from TRBV18 and TRBJ2-1; 11 bases align to TRBD1. The CDR3 runs to 15 residues. J gave up 6 bases and V 2 bases, and 3 bases lay outside the gene matches. CDR1 and CDR2 (germline): KGHSH, LQKENI. The CDR3 sequence: CASSPAGTGGNEQFF. CDR3 coding DNA: TGTGCCAGCTCACCAGCCGGGACAGGGGGCAATGAGCAGTTCTTC.

On this clonotype: A much bigger clone sits one base away, suggesting this may be a read error. The chain joins TRBV3-1 to TRBJ2-7; the match to TRBD1 covers 7 bases. This CDR3 is built from 14 residues. The germline V gene has CDR1 LGHDT and CDR2 YNNKEL (reference sequence). Unmatched junction bases numbered 5, after V lost 3 bases and J lost 3 bases. CDR3 DNA: TGTGCCAGCAGCCATGCTGGACAGGTCTACGAGCAGTACTTC. This translates into CASSHAGQVYEQYF.

The genes are TRBV10-1 and TRBJ2-2; D is ambiguous. CDR3 length: 13 residues. Per the germline V gene, CDR1 is WNHNN and CDR2 is SYGVQD (reference sequence). V was trimmed by 9 bases and J by 2 bases, leaving 10 bases between them. Here the CDR3 DNA reads TGCGCCAGTCTGAATACAAACACCGGGGAGCTGTTTTTT. Amino acid sequence: CASLNTNTGELFF.

The chain has TRBV29-1 and TRBJ2-7, with 7 bases fitting TRBD2. Germline trimming cut 8 bases from V and 1 base from J; bases unmatched to any gene: 8. Germline V lookup: CDR1 SQVTM, CDR2 ANQGSEA. The CDR3 totals 13 residues. CDR3 sequence reads: CSIKRGLSYEQYF. The CDR3 DNA follows: TGCAGCATCAAGCGGGGTTTATCCTACGAGCAGTACTTC.

The chain has TRBV2 and TRBJ1-4; D is possibly TRBD1 (5 bases). The CDR3 covers 15 residues. The V gene lost 6 bases and the J gene lost 8 bases, with 19 bases spanning the gap. Germline assignment: CDR1 SNHLY and CDR2 FYNNEI. The CDR3 DNA reads TGTGCCAGCAGGGGGGGAAGGGGCAGTTTCGAAAAACTGTTTTTT. Translation: CASRGGRGSFEKLFF.

CDR3 DNA: TGTGCCAGCAGTTACTCGGGGGGAGTTAACACCGGGGAGCTGTTTTTT. This codes for CASSYSGGVNTGELFF. This chain joins TRBV6-5 and TRBJ2-2; TRBD2 might be the D (6 bases). This CDR3 has 16 amino acids. In germline, CDR1 is MNHEY, CDR2 SVGAGI. V was trimmed by 0 bases and J by 2 bases, leaving 10 bases between them.

There are a few counts of this clonotype. The V and J genes are TRBV20-1 and TRBJ1-1; 9 bases fit TRBD1. J was trimmed by 3 bases and V by 3 bases; bases with no gene match: 2. The CDR3 runs 13 residues. Germline values: CDR1 DFQATT, CDR2 SNEGSKA (reference sequence). This CDR3 is CSASDRGDTEAFF. The CDR3 DNA is TGCAGTGCTAGCGACAGGGGGGACACTGAAGCTTTCTTT.

This clonotype was detected ten times or more. The CDR3 bases are TGTGCCAGCAGCGCTCAGGTGGGCACTGAAGCTTTCTTT. The encoded protein is CASSAQVGTEAFF. J is TRBJ1-1 and V is TRBV3-1, with D unclear. V lost 5 bases and J lost 4, with 11 bases in between. Germline CDR1 LGHDT, CDR2 YNNKEL (reference sequence). The CDR3 is 13 amino acids.

This clonotype appeared many times. V is TRBV7-3 and J is TRBJ2-1; 8 nucleotides agree with TRBD2. The germline V gene encodes CDR1 SGHTA and CDR2 FQGTGA. Unmatched junction bases numbered 9, after V lost 5 bases and J lost 6 bases. The CDR3 loop spans 15 amino acids. CDR3 bases: TGTGCCAGCAGCCCACGGCGGGGGGCCGGCAATGAGCAGTTCTTC. Translated: CASSPRRGAGNEQFF.

The chain joins TRBV5-1 to TRBJ2-7; 9 nucleotides align to TRBD2. There are 16 residues in the CDR3. The germline gives CDR1 SGHRS, CDR2 YFSETQ. Trimming at V came to 0 bases and at J to 0 bases, leaving 4 bases not matched to a gene. The CDR3 loop is CASSLVSGSNSYEQYF. CDR3 DNA sequence: TGCGCCAGCAGCTTGGTTAGCGGGAGCAACTCCTACGAGCAGTACTTC.

This clonotype has a count of ten or more. This chain connects TRBV5-1 to TRBJ2-1; no clear D. The CDR3 loop spans 12 amino acids. In germline, CDR1 is SGHRS, CDR2 YFSETQ. V was trimmed by 0 bases and J by 10 bases, leaving 8 bases between them. The CDR3, as DNA: TGCGCCAGCAGCTTGGACCTGAGAGAGCAGTTCTTC. Its translation: CASSLDLREQFF.

This chain joins TRBV7-9 and TRBJ2-7; TRBD2 agrees at 14 bases. V dropped 5 bases and J dropped 5; count of bases not matched to a gene: 5. This CDR3 spans 15 amino acids. Looked up from germline, CDR1 is SEHNR and CDR2 is FQNEAQ (reference sequence). The DNA for the CDR3 is TGTGCCAGCAGCGCTCGACTAGCGGGAGGGCACGAGCAGTACTTC. Translated, it gives CASSARLAGGHEQYF. Full variable domain (outside the CDR3, taken from reference TRBV7-9 and TRBJ2-7): DTGVSQNPRHKITKRGQNVTFRCDPISEHNRLYWYRQTLGQGPEFLTYFQNEAQLEKSRLLSDRFSAERPKGSFSTLEIQRTEQGDSAMYLCASSARLAGGHEQYFGPGTRLTVT.